The T cell receptor (beta chain) under discussion was sequenced for a study of blood T cell repertoires in COVID-19 (dated by TCRdb to about 2020). Some background on the complete study: Collaborator samples came from the United States, Italy and Spain and covered acute and convalescent phases of COVID-19. The repertoires were released in a freely available public database meant as a resource for research on the immune response to SARS-CoV-2. The prospective study material was composed of cDNA or gDNA derived from T cells, B-cell-depleted T cells, or PBMCs. Where available, HLA class I and class II types were taken from metadata supplied by the sample provider and were not determined by assay-based typing. Nearly every sample came with metadata listing a de-identified subject ID, COVID-19 status, age in years and sex. The samples were drawn from two sources: the first 160 participants of the ongoing ImmuneRACE study, and 1,200 or so subjects contributed by 6 global collaborators. Deeply sampled blood TCRbeta repertoires from subjects exposed to, actively infected with, or recovered from COVID-19 were included in the dataset.

TCRbeta CDR3 regions were amplified from genomic DNA by means of the immunoSEQ Assay, a bias-controlled multiplex PCR. Per the authors' processing: Nucleated cell counts per sample were estimated from amplification of reference gene primers within the assay. To quantify the absolute abundance of each unique TCRbeta CDR3 rearrangement, sequence reads were collapsed and filtered. For each sample, productive Simpson clonality was calculated as the square root of Simpson's diversity index across productive rearrangements. TCRdb mirrors the immuneACCESS table, restricted to in-frame sequences. Some clones are absent from its copies; in checked studies, under half trace to an unresolved V gene, and the reason for the others is unknown. V and J calls and clone size follow that table, whereas D and trimming were derived from the DNA. This sample comprises about 22,000 clones, roughly 87% of them detected only once. The ten largest make up roughly 2.5% of the sample.

The collaborating institutions used their own protocols to collect whole blood in K2EDTA tubes. For TCRbeta analysis, collaborators shipped samples as frozen whole blood, isolated PBMCs, or DNA extracted from either of those sample types. What the study reported, not specific to this receptor: The amount of clinical and demographic metadata varied by source and participant and was provided uncurated.

On this clone itself: This clone's antigen is unknown. Base qualities were left out, and no much larger clone turns up one base away.

The CDR3 runs 17 residues from the cysteine to the phenylalanine. The kept DNA is CDR3 alone, 51 bases in frame from the first base. Relative to germline, V is missing 0 bases and J is missing 4 bases, with 5 bases of the junction outside any gene match. CDR1 and CDR2 are read off the germline V gene (reference sequence) as LGHDT and YNNKEL. The material sequenced was peripheral blood. The chain joins TRBV3-1 (or the pseudogene TRBV3-2) to TRBJ2-3; the junction holds 12 bases that match TRBD2. This TCR came from an older man with acute or convalescent COVID-19. This receptor carries the CDR3 CASSQDLASGGADTQYF. The nucleotide sequence reads as follows: TGTGCCAGCAGCCAAGATCTGGCTAGCGGGGGGGCAGATACGCAGTATTTT.